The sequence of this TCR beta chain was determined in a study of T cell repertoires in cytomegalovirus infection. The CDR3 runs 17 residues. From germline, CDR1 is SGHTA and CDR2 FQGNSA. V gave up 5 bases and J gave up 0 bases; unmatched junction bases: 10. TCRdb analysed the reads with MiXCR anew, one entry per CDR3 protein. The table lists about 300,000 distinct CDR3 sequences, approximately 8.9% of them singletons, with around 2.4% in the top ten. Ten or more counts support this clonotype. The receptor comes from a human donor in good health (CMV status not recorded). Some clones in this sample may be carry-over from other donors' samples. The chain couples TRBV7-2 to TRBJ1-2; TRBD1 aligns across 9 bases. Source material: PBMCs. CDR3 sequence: CASSLTGGAYANYGYTF. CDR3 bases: TGTGCCAGCAGCCTCACAGGGGGCGCTTATGCTAACTATGGCTACACCTTC.